The subject of this entry is one TCR beta chain. The entry originates in a study of blood T cell repertoires in COVID-19. About the research overall: Sites in the United States, Italy and Spain provided acute and convalescent COVID-19 samples. PBMCs, B-cell-depleted T cells, or T cells were the source of the cDNA or gDNA that made up the material.

Trimming at V came to 1 base and at J to 0 bases, leaving 2 bases not matched to a gene. Germline CDR1 is SQVTM and CDR2 is ANQGSEA. This CDR3 region has 15 residues. Per the authors' pipeline: Estimation of nucleated cell counts relied on the amplification of reference gene primers. Profiling relied on immunoSEQ multiplex PCR, and the TCRdb table lists in-frame clones only, not all of them. V and J calls and clone size are given by that table; D and trimming were obtained from the DNA. The sample records over 110,000 clones, 80% being singletons. The TCR was taken from a man aged 70 or older who had recovered from COVID-19. This chain uses TRBV29-1 with TRBJ2-2; 7 nucleotides match TRBD2. The sample consisted of peripheral blood. In DNA form, the CDR3 reads TGCAGCGTTGAAGTTAGCGGGCCGAACACCGGGGAGCTGTTTTTT. This codes for CSVEVSGPNTGELFF.